Included here is one TCR beta chain sequence, with context. Its antigen is currently unknown. The TCR beta libraries were generated through quantitative 5'-RACE incorporating molecular barcodes. TCRdb reprocessed the 5' RACE reads with MiXCR, giving one entry per CDR3 protein. The sample has over 700,000 distinct CDR3 sequences, about 20% seen once. The sample is drawn from a study of CD8 T cells in ankylosing spondylitis. V shed 6 bases and J shed 5 bases, with 12 bases lying between them. The CDR3 contains 13 residues. Study-level results: Seven or eight highly homologous variants made up a TCR beta motif, and this motif appeared characteristic of ankylosing spondylitis blood. According to the report, clones linked to the disease were significantly enriched in matched synovial fluid samples taken from ankylosing spondylitis patients. In the blood and synovial fluid of reactive arthritis, some motif variants had been previously reported.

The TCR comes from a male donor with ankylosing spondylitis. Material for sequencing was blood, either unsorted or a sorted T cell fraction (not recorded which). V is TRBV12-3 or TRBV12-4 and J is TRBJ2-3, with a weak D call TRBD2 (6 bases). The CDR3 sequence is CASRPSSGDTQYF. CDR3 DNA sequence: TGTGCCAGCAGACCAAGTAGCGGAGATACGCAGTATTTT.